Listed below are T cell receptor beta chains from one sample, sequenced in a study of T cells in Graves' hyperthyroidism and ophthalmopathy. TCRdb independently ran MiXCR on the multiplex PCR reads; one entry per CDR3 protein. The repertoire holds 490,000 or so distinct CDR3 sequences, with 15% to 20% as singletons. Sequencing was performed on blood. The receptors were sampled from a man aged 35 to 55 with Graves' ophthalmopathy. Each CDR3 is given with its conserved first and last residue.

J: TRBJ2-7; V: TRBV5-1; CDR3: CASSLGHLPYEQYF
J: TRBJ2-7; V: TRBV4-1; CDR3: CASSLGPTSGPSYEQYF
J: TRBJ1-5; V: TRBV7-2; CDR3: CASSFRDNQPQHF
J: TRBJ2-3; V: TRBV7-9; CDR3: CASSSRTSGLPDTQYF
J: TRBJ1-1; V: TRBV29-1; CDR3: CSVGHRRNTEAFF
J: TRBJ2-3; V: TRBV7-3; CDR3: CASSLGGGASDTQYF
J: TRBJ2-1; V: TRBV12-3/TRBV12-4; CDR3: CASSWTGAAPDGEQFF
J: TRBJ2-5; V: TRBV7-9; CDR3: CASGRSAGGTQETQYF
J: TRBJ1-2; V: TRBV6-1; CDR3: CACGANYGYTF
J: TRBJ2-5; V: TRBV24-1; CDR3: CATSDPGQGAETQYF
J: TRBJ1-1; V: TRBV15; CDR3: CATSGSVRGNTEAFF
J: TRBJ2-1; V: TRBV4-2; CDR3: CASSQDSGPYNEQFF
J: TRBJ2-1; V: TRBV7-6; CDR3: CASSLVYPPSYNEQFF
J: TRBJ2-5; V: TRBV7-2; CDR3: CASSLGLNGETQYF
J: TRBJ2-3; V: TRBV6-2/TRBV6-3; CDR3: CASSYDGTDTQYF
J: TRBJ2-1; V: TRBV6-2/TRBV6-3; CDR3: CASSLTGWNGQFF
J: TRBJ1-1; V: TRBV11-2; CDR3: CASSLNEGRPEAFF
J: TRBJ2-1; V: TRBV15; CDR3: CATSRDLQLAGGGNQFF
J: TRBJ2-7; V: TRBV6-1; CDR3: CASSEWGGRQAAYEQYF
J: TRBJ1-2; V: TRBV27; CDR3: CASSLSGIGGRYGYTF
J: TRBJ1-2; V: TRBV7-2; CDR3: CASRFSGQAYGYTF
J: TRBJ1-5; V: TRBV29-1; CDR3: CSVADRDSNQPQHF
J: TRBJ2-7; V: TRBV27; CDR3: CASSGTGALGYEQYF
J: TRBJ2-5; V: TRBV20-1; CDR3: CSARDGGRKTMGGGETQYF
J: TRBJ2-3; V: TRBV5-1; CDR3: CASSRGTGVMPDTQYF